The rows below give T cell receptor beta chains drawn from one sample of a study of blood T cell repertoires in COVID-19. Profiling relied on immunoSEQ multiplex PCR, and the TCRdb table lists in-frame clones only, not all of them. Of tens of thousands of clones listed, nearly 90% are singletons. Sequences were obtained from peripheral blood. These TCRs come from a man between 60 and 75 years old with active COVID-19. CDR3s leave out the opening cysteine and the closing phenylalanine or tryptophan. The order of the fields is J gene, clone size, V gene, CDR3 protein. Expanded clones get a size class; other rows say once, few or many, or leave the size out.

J gene: TRBJ2-7
clone size: few
V gene: TRBV30
CDR3 protein: AWSSRGQGDWYEQY

J gene: TRBJ2-1
clone size: .
V gene: TRBV20-1
CDR3 protein: SASSGSSYNEQF

J gene: TRBJ1-5
clone size: .
V gene: TRBV19
CDR3 protein: ASSTTGIRGQGQPQH

J gene: TRBJ2-5
clone size: .
V gene: TRBV24-1
CDR3 protein: ATSDFGETQY

J gene: TRBJ1-1
clone size: .
V gene: TRBV29-1
CDR3 protein: SVEDLGSRTANTEAF

J gene: TRBJ2-5
clone size: .
V gene: TRBV27
CDR3 protein: ASSRREGRTQY

J gene: TRBJ2-1
clone size: .
V gene: TRBV20-1
CDR3 protein: SAPGNNEQF

J gene: TRBJ2-1
clone size: .
V gene: TRBV6-2/TRBV6-3
CDR3 protein: ASSYGQASYNEQF

J gene: TRBJ1-2
clone size: .
V gene: TRBV11-2
CDR3 protein: ASSGGQNYGYT

J gene: TRBJ2-3
clone size: .
V gene: TRBV7-2
CDR3 protein: ASSVNRRNTDTQY

J gene: TRBJ1-2
clone size: few
V gene: TRBV10-3
CDR3 protein: ANQNNYGYT

J gene: TRBJ2-7
clone size: .
V gene: TRBV28
CDR3 protein: ASREPSGSPYEQY

J gene: TRBJ1-4
clone size: .
V gene: TRBV28
CDR3 protein: ASSGRTAVNEKLF

J gene: TRBJ2-7
clone size: .
V gene: TRBV3-1/TRBV3-2
CDR3 protein: ASTQGIAGYSYEQY

J gene: TRBJ2-7
clone size: once
V gene: TRBV24-1
CDR3 protein: ATSDPRGSQPREQY

J gene: TRBJ1-1
clone size: once
V gene: TRBV4-1
CDR3 protein: ASSQRVRYVEGAQVEAF

J gene: TRBJ2-1
clone size: .
V gene: TRBV29-1
CDR3 protein: SVPQEEARPNEQF

J gene: TRBJ1-1
clone size: .
V gene: TRBV15
CDR3 protein: ATSRDRGLAEAF

J gene: TRBJ1-2
clone size: .
V gene: TRBV6-5
CDR3 protein: ASSTGDRGIGYT

J gene: TRBJ2-5
clone size: .
V gene: TRBV7-9
CDR3 protein: ASSSRTSGETQY

J gene: TRBJ1-5
clone size: few
V gene: TRBV2
CDR3 protein: ASSPFTLRDKNQPQH

J gene: TRBJ2-7
clone size: .
V gene: TRBV7-8
CDR3 protein: ASSHPGLLAYEQY

J gene: TRBJ1-6
clone size: few
V gene: TRBV12-3/TRBV12-4
CDR3 protein: ASSRGANSPLH

J gene: TRBJ2-5
clone size: once
V gene: TRBV29-1
CDR3 protein: SVSGQGQETQY

J gene: TRBJ2-7
clone size: .
V gene: TRBV28
CDR3 protein: ASSQPQGWVRYEQY

J gene: TRBJ2-5
clone size: .
V gene: TRBV11-1
CDR3 protein: ASSGPGQGIQETQY

J gene: TRBJ2-2
clone size: .
V gene: TRBV6-4
CDR3 protein: ASRASGTSGTTGELF

J gene: TRBJ2-7
clone size: few
V gene: TRBV5-8
CDR3 protein: ASSWLAGDAYEQY

J gene: TRBJ2-1
clone size: .
V gene: TRBV27
CDR3 protein: ASSLGQNYYNEQF

J gene: TRBJ2-5
clone size: once
V gene: TRBV3-1/TRBV3-2
CDR3 protein: ASSQDRPLQREGQETQY

J gene: TRBJ1-2
clone size: .
V gene: TRBV7-9
CDR3 protein: ASSLEPARGLGYT

J gene: TRBJ1-4
clone size: .
V gene: TRBV28
CDR3 protein: ASSLLGQANEKLF

J gene: TRBJ1-5
clone size: .
V gene: TRBV21-1
CDR3 protein: ASSKAHRVRDRRLCQPQH

J gene: TRBJ2-1
clone size: .
V gene: TRBV7-9
CDR3 protein: ASSSPIGLAGGYNEQF

J gene: TRBJ2-1
clone size: .
V gene: TRBV9
CDR3 protein: ASSVDSTNEQF